This T cell receptor (beta chain) was sequenced in a study of T cell repertoires in cytomegalovirus infection. Study information: It can be stated that public TCR beta signatures indicated CMV infection as well as a matching HLA type.

Study-wide findings and caveats: The cumulative frequency of public TCR beta families distinguished individuals who carried CMV together with the relevant HLA.

The CDR3 is made up of 18 amino acids. The germline V and J ends were trimmed by 0 bases and 0 bases, with 15 bases remaining between them. TCRdb reprocessed the reads with MiXCR, giving one entry per CDR3 protein. The sample consists of about 490,000 distinct CDR3 sequences, roughly 12% of them appearing once. A remark on this clonotype: Its antigen is as yet unknown.

This rearrangement joins TRBV23-1 to TRBJ2-4, with a possible D match to TRBD1 (6 bases). TRBV23-1 is identified as an open reading frame with a role that is uncertain. The sample was PBMCs. The receptor's source is a human donor in good health (CMV status not recorded). Some clones in this sample may be carry-over from other donors' samples. The CDR3 spells CASSQSGNGGLAKNIQYF. As DNA, the CDR3 is TGCGCCAGCAGTCAATCGGGGAATGGGGGCTTAGCCAAAAACATTCAGTACTTC.